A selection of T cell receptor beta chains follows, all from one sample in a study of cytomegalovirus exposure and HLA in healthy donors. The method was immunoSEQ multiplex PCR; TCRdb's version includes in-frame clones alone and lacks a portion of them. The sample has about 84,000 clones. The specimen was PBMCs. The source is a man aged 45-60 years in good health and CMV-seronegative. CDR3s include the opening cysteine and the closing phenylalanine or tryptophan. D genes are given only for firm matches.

cdr3_aa: CASSWDSPISQGYTF
cdr3_nt: TGTGCCAGCAGTTGGGACAGCCCCATCTCTCAGGGCTACACCTTC
j_call: TRBJ1-2
v_call: TRBV6-6
d_call: TRBD1

cdr3_aa: CASSLLGATNNQPQHF
cdr3_nt: TGTGCCAGCAGCCTTTTGGGGGCGACAAACAATCAGCCCCAGCATTTT
j_call: TRBJ1-5
v_call: TRBV7-8
d_call: NA

cdr3_aa: CASSLERQATYEQYF
cdr3_nt: TGCGCCAGCAGCTTGGAACGACAGGCCACCTACGAGCAGTACTTC
j_call: TRBJ2-7
v_call: TRBV5-1
d_call: NA

cdr3_aa: CASRVQGASNQPQHF
cdr3_nt: TGTGCCAGCAGGGTCCAGGGGGCAAGCAATCAGCCCCAGCATTTT
j_call: TRBJ1-5
v_call: TRBV28
d_call: TRBD1

cdr3_aa: CATSRDRAGYGYTF
cdr3_nt: TGTGCCACCAGCAGGGACAGGGCTGGGTATGGCTACACCTTC
j_call: TRBJ1-2
v_call: TRBV15
d_call: TRBD1

cdr3_aa: CASSFYDRAQETQYF
cdr3_nt: TGTGCCAGCAGCTTCTACGACAGGGCCCAAGAGACCCAGTACTTC
j_call: TRBJ2-5
v_call: TRBV5-6
d_call: TRBD1

cdr3_aa: CASARQGSNQPQHF
cdr3_nt: TGTGCCAGCGCCAGACAGGGGAGCAATCAGCCCCAGCATTTT
j_call: TRBJ1-5
v_call: TRBV27
d_call: TRBD1

cdr3_aa: CASSSIPSPTNEKLFF
cdr3_nt: TGTGCCAGCAGCTCTATCCCTAGCCCAACTAATGAAAAACTGTTTTTT
j_call: TRBJ1-4
v_call: TRBV7-2
d_call: NA

cdr3_aa: CASSLYLLGGTEAFF
cdr3_nt: TGTGCCAGCAGCTTATACCTTTTGGGGGGCACTGAAGCTTTCTTT
j_call: TRBJ1-1
v_call: TRBV11-2
d_call: NA

cdr3_aa: CASREAVENTGELFF
cdr3_nt: TGCGCCAGCAGGGAAGCGGTCGAGAACACCGGGGAGCTGTTTTTT
j_call: TRBJ2-2
v_call: TRBV5-1
d_call: NA

cdr3_aa: CASSQTVNTEAFF
cdr3_nt: TGTGCCAGCAGCCAGACAGTGAACACTGAAGCTTTCTTT
j_call: TRBJ1-1
v_call: TRBV7-3
d_call: NA

cdr3_aa: CASSRGLGVETQYF
cdr3_nt: TGTGCCAGCAGCCGGGGACTTGGGGTGGAGACCCAGTACTTC
j_call: TRBJ2-5
v_call: TRBV11-2
d_call: NA

cdr3_aa: CASSQDRAGAAGYTF
cdr3_nt: TGCGCCAGCAGCCAAGATAGGGCGGGGGCGGCTGGCTACACCTTC
j_call: TRBJ1-2
v_call: TRBV4-3
d_call: NA

cdr3_aa: CASRLTGGLTYEQYF
cdr3_nt: TGTGCCAGCAGACTTACAGGGGGCTTAACCTACGAGCAGTACTTC
j_call: TRBJ2-7
v_call: TRBV14
d_call: TRBD1

cdr3_aa: CASSMRGLASYNEQFF
cdr3_nt: TGTGCCAGTAGTATGCGGGGGCTAGCTTCCTACAATGAGCAGTTCTTC
j_call: TRBJ2-1
v_call: TRBV19
d_call: NA

cdr3_aa: CAISESGGQQNTEAFF
cdr3_nt: TGTGCCATCAGTGAGTCTGGGGGACAGCAGAACACTGAAGCTTTCTTT
j_call: TRBJ1-1
v_call: TRBV10-3
d_call: TRBD1